These 18 T cell receptor beta chains share one sample of origin, sequenced in a study of shared clonotypes between healthy human individuals. The table came from immunoSEQ multiplex PCR; TCRdb's copy has only in-frame clones and leaves some out. This sample carries under 1,100,000 clones, more than 75% of them seen once, and the ten largest clones take 0.55% to 0.7%. The sample consisted of memory CD4+ T cells from PBMCs. Stated subset: CD45RA-negative fraction. These receptors came from a young man in good health. Some clones in this sample may be carry-over from other donors' samples.

This clone was seen only a few times. The same CDR3 also results from other DNA sequences found in this sample. This rearrangement joins TRBV9 to TRBJ2-3, with unresolved D. The CDR3 covers 13 residues. The V gene's germline CDR1 is SGDLS and CDR2 YYNGEE. V lost 0 bases and J 3 bases, leaving 5 bases between the germline ends. The CDR3, as DNA: TGTGCCAGCAGCGTAGTAACAACAGATACGCAGTATTTT. Translated, it gives CASSVVTTDTQYF. Full variable domain (rest looked up from reference TRBV9 and TRBJ2-3): DSGVTQTPKHLITATGQRVTLRCSPRSGDLSVYWYQQSLDQGLQFLIQYYNGEERAKGNILERFSAQQFPDLHSELNLSSLELGDSALYFCASSVVTTDTQYFGPGTRLTVL.

This rearrangement joins TRBV7-2 to TRBJ1-5; D remains unclear. Germline assignment: CDR1 SGHTA and CDR2 FQGNSA. Trimming shortened V by 3 bases and J by 0 bases, and 9 bases separated the two germline ends. The length of the CDR3 is 15 residues. The CDR3 nucleotides are TGTGCCAGCAGCTTCTACATGGATAGCAATCAGCCCCAGCATTTT. This codes for CASSFYMDSNQPQHF.

The rearrangement links TRBV20-1 to TRBJ2-1; 7 bases fit TRBD2. Losses at the gene ends were 7 bases for V and 8 bases for J; bases not matched to a gene: 5. Germline-derived CDR1 and CDR2 are DFQATT and SNEGSKA (reference sequence). The CDR3 extends over 11 amino acids. DNA for the CDR3: TGCAGTGGAGAGCGGGAAGATGAGCAGTTCTTC. It is translated as CSGEREDEQFF.

Comment on this clone: This may be a read error, as it is one base from a much larger clone. V and J are TRBV30 and TRBJ2-2, with TRBD2 identical over 14 bases. The CDR3 consists of 16 residues. V was clipped by 3 bases and J by 7 bases; unmatched bases: 7. Looked up from germline, CDR1 is GTSNPN and CDR2 is SVGIG (reference sequence). The CDR3 spells CAWRGTSGRSGGELFF. The DNA for the CDR3 is TGTGCCTGGAGGGGGACTAGCGGGAGATCGGGCGGGGAGCTGTTTTTT.

Here the CDR3 DNA reads TGCAGCGTTGAAGGGGTAAGGCGAACTGAAGCTTTCTTT. This codes for CSVEGVRRTEAFF. This chain joins TRBV29-1 and TRBJ1-1, with D uncertain. V was clipped by 1 base and J by 5 bases, with 11 bases between them. The CDR3 extends over 13 amino acids. The germline gives CDR1 SQVTM, CDR2 ANQGSEA.

The chain carries TRBV10-3 and TRBJ2-7; 8 nucleotides line up with TRBD2. Losses at the gene ends were 2 bases for V and 6 bases for J; bases not matched to a gene: 6. The CDR3 is made up of 14 amino acids. CDR1 ENHRY and CDR2 SYGVKD come from the germline V gene. In nucleotides, the CDR3 is TGTGCCATCAGTGAGAGGGGACTAGGAAGCGAGCAGTACTTC. Its protein is CAISERGLGSEQYF.

This chain links TRBV7-2 with TRBJ1-1; 9 bases map to TRBD1. The germline CDR1 and CDR2 sequences are SGHTA and FQGNSA. The CDR3 totals 14 residues. Germline trimming cut 5 bases from V and 3 bases from J; bases unmatched to any gene: 4. The CDR3 region is CASSRDREDTEAFF. The CDR3 DNA reads as TGTGCCAGCAGCCGGGACAGGGAGGACACTGAAGCTTTCTTT.

The sample holds many counts of this clone. V is TRBV25-1 and J is TRBJ2-1, with 8 bases fitting TRBD2. V lost 0 bases to trimming and J lost 8 bases; unmatched junction nucleotides: 9. The CDR3 loop spans 16 amino acids. Per the germline V gene, CDR1 is MGHDK and CDR2 is SYGVNS. The DNA of the CDR3 is TGTGCCAGCAGTGAATATGTGGGCGGGAGGAGCGATGAGCAGTTCTTC. Residues: CASSEYVGGRSDEQFF.

This clone appeared once. J is TRBJ2-3 and V is TRBV6-5; D may be TRBD2 (5 bases). Trimming took off 5 bases at V and 4 bases at J, with 13 bases between the two ends. The germline CDR1 and CDR2 sequences are MNHEY and SVGAGI. The CDR3 runs 14 residues. The CDR3 DNA follows: TGTGCCAGCAGTGAATTCAGTAGCGCAGATACGCAGTATTTT. This gives the protein CASSEFSSADTQYF.

The chain uses TRBV4-2 and TRBJ2-7; D not certain. The CDR3 covers 14 residues. With 0 bases removed from V and 0 bases from J, the gap between germline ends came to 6 bases. Per germline, CDR1 LGHNA and CDR2 YNFKEQ. This CDR3 reads CASSQEFVSYEQYF. Written as DNA, the CDR3 is TGTGCCAGCAGCCAAGAGTTCGTCTCCTACGAGCAGTACTTC.

The chain combines TRBV19 with TRBJ2-5; D is unclear. The CDR3 has 13 amino acids. In germline, CDR1 is LNHDA, CDR2 SQIVND (reference sequence). V lost 5 bases and J 2 bases, leaving 9 bases between the germline ends. The CDR3 is CASSWQTQETQYF. The CDR3 nucleotides are TGTGCCAGTAGTTGGCAGACACAAGAGACCCAGTACTTC.

The V and J genes are TRBV7-2 and TRBJ1-3; no reliable D call. CDR3 length equals 15 residues. V was shortened by 2 bases and J by 1 base, with 9 bases between the two germline ends. Germline V gene sequence: CDR1 SGHTA, CDR2 FQGNSA. CDR3 sequence: CASSLFTGSGNTIYF. In DNA form, the CDR3 reads TGTGCCAGCAGCTTATTTACCGGATCTGGAAACACCATATATTTT.

On this clone itself: A single base separates this from a much larger clone, so it may be a read error. This sample also contains other DNA sequences that code for the same CDR3. V is TRBV28 and J is TRBJ1-2; 7 positions agree with TRBD1. The CDR3 is 12 amino acids. The germline V gene has CDR1 MDHEN and CDR2 SYDVKM. The trim removed 6 bases at V and 5 bases at J, leaving 3 bases unmatched. Written as DNA, the CDR3 is TGTGCCAGCAGCCAGGGGGGGTATGGCTACACCTTC. This gives the protein CASSQGGYGYTF.

The chain joins TRBV11-2 to TRBJ1-5, with D unclear. V was pared by 2 bases and J by 3 bases, with 8 bases between. CDR1 SGHAT and CDR2 FQNNGV come from the germline V gene. The CDR3 sequence is 14 residues long. Here the CDR3 DNA reads TGTGCCAGCAGCTTAAACGGACCCAATCAGCCCCAGCATTTT. Its protein is CASSLNGPNQPQHF.

V is TRBV9 and J is TRBJ1-1; the D gene is possibly TRBD1 (5 bases). Trimming took off 0 bases at V and 0 bases at J, with 15 bases between the two ends. Germline values: CDR1 SGDLS, CDR2 YYNGEE. The CDR3 length is 17 residues. The CDR3 coding sequence is TGTGCCAGCAGCGTAGCTGACAGAGGGGTGATGAACACTGAAGCTTTCTTT. Amino acids: CASSVADRGVMNTEAFF.

This clone was detected a few times. The sample holds other DNA sequences that translate to the same CDR3. This chain uses TRBV2 with TRBJ2-7; D perhaps matches TRBD2 (5 bases). Germline loops: CDR1 SNHLY, CDR2 FYNNEI. V was trimmed by 2 bases and J by 4 bases, leaving 6 bases between them. This CDR3 has 12 residues. This CDR3 is CASSETGYEQYF. The CDR3 DNA reads as TGTGCCAGCAGTGAAACGGGGTACGAGCAGTACTTC.

This chain links TRBV18 with TRBJ1-2; 10 bases fit TRBD1. CDR3 size: 15 residues. The V and J ends lost 3 bases and 7 bases, in that order; junction bases with no gene match: 8. The germline V gene encodes CDR1 KGHSH and CDR2 LQKENI. This CDR3 reads CASSPPGTGAIGYTF. As DNA, the CDR3 is TGTGCCAGCTCACCCCCAGGGACAGGGGCGATTGGCTACACCTTC.

The V call is TRBV18, the J call TRBJ2-1, with D perhaps matching TRBD1 (6 bases). The CDR3 contains 15 residues. CDR1 is KGHSH, CDR2 LQKENI, per germline. Deletions cut 1 base from V and 9 bases from J, with 16 bases between. The CDR3 spells CASSPLSRGSGEQFF. CDR3 nucleotides: TGTGCCAGCTCACCACTGTCTAGGGGGTCAGGTGAGCAGTTCTTC. The full variable domain, in which reference TRBV18 and TRBJ2-1 provide the parts outside the CDR3, is NAGVMQNPRHLVRRRGQEARLRCSPMKGHSHVYWYRQLPEEGLKFMVYLQKENIIDESGMPKERFSAEFPKEGPSILRIQQVVRGDSAAYFCASSPLSRGSGEQFFGPGTRLTVL.